Each of the 19 T cell receptor beta chains below was sequenced from the same sample in a study of shared clonotypes between healthy human individuals. TCRdb keeps only in-frame clones here, not all; method: immunoSEQ multiplex PCR. The sample records hundreds of thousands of clones, around 73% being singletons. Source material: memory CD4+ T cells sorted from blood. Subset specified: CD45RA-negative fraction. The receptors shown here come from a woman aged 25-40 years in good health.

The chain employs TRBV6-5 and TRBJ1-3; perhaps TRBD1 as D (6 bases). Trimming took off 5 bases at V and 4 bases at J, with 15 bases between the two ends. The CDR3 loop spans 15 amino acids. CDR1 and CDR2 from the germline V gene are MNHEY and SVGAGI. CDR3 DNA sequence: TGTGCCAGCAGTCTTGACAGGTTATCGGGAAACACCATATATTTT. Amino acids: CASSLDRLSGNTIYF.

As regards this clone: The same CDR3 also results from other DNA sequences found in this sample. J is TRBJ2-3 and V is TRBV7-3; D gene unclear. The germline V gene encodes CDR1 SGHTA and CDR2 FQGTGA. The germline V and J ends were trimmed by 2 bases and 3 bases, with 6 bases remaining between them. The CDR3 spans 13 residues. The CDR3 protein is CASSLSITDTQYF. The CDR3 DNA follows: TGTGCCAGCAGCTTATCAATAACAGATACGCAGTATTTT.

This sequence joins TRBV6-6 and TRBJ1-2; D is possibly TRBD1 (5 bases). The CDR3 is 14 residues long. V gave up 6 bases and J gave up 3 bases, with 14 bases separating them. In germline, CDR1 is MNHNY, CDR2 SVGAGI (reference sequence). This chain's CDR3 is CASRGRGLDYGYTF. In DNA, the CDR3 is TGTGCCAGCAGGGGGAGGGGATTAGACTATGGCTACACCTTC.

J is TRBJ1-2 and V is TRBV5-1, with a possible D match to TRBD1 (6 bases). This CDR3 region has 13 residues. CDR1 SGHRS and CDR2 YFSETQ come from the germline V gene. The V end was cut by 4 bases, the J end by 4 bases, with 11 bases between. CDR3 DNA: TGCGCCAGCAGCAAGGGACACCTCTATGGCTACACCTTC. Protein: CASSKGHLYGYTF.

The chain recombines TRBV7-2 with TRBJ2-3; TRBD2 matches at 11 bases. Germline CDR1 reads SGHTA; CDR2 reads FQGNSA. The V gene end was trimmed by 4 bases and the J gene end by 3 bases; junction bases not matched to a gene: 3. This CDR3 spans 15 amino acids. Written as DNA, the CDR3 is TGTGCCAGCAGCTCGGGACTAGCGGAGACAGATACGCAGTATTTT. The encoded protein is CASSSGLAETDTQYF.

This clone was found a few times. The chain combines TRBV7-2 with TRBJ2-7; a weak D match, TRBD2 (6 bases). The germline gives CDR1 SGHTA, CDR2 FQGNSA. The V and J ends lost 7 bases and 4 bases respectively, with 17 bases between them. The CDR3 has 14 residues. The CDR3 loop reads CASTNAGGVYEQYF. CDR3 nucleotides: TGTGCCAGCACCAACGCCGGGGGAGTGTACGAGCAGTACTTC.

This chain connects TRBV7-2 to TRBJ1-1, with D hard to call. Trimming left V 6 bases short and J 4 bases short, with 15 bases between. The CDR3 totals 14 residues. Germline assignment: CDR1 SGHTA and CDR2 FQGNSA. The CDR3 reads CASSSRIMGTEAFF. CDR3 DNA sequence: TGTGCCAGCAGTTCCAGGATCATGGGCACTGAAGCTTTCTTT.

The chain couples TRBV7-2 to TRBJ2-7, with TRBD1 matching over 7 bases. The trim removed 5 bases at V and 0 bases at J, leaving 4 bases unmatched. The germline V gene has CDR1 SGHTA and CDR2 FQGNSA. The CDR3 runs to 14 residues. The CDR3 DNA reads as TGTGCCAGCAGCGTCTGGGACAGCTCCTACGAGCAGTACTTC. Its translation is CASSVWDSSYEQYF.

The chain joins TRBV5-6 to TRBJ1-1, with D uncertain. Germline lookup yields CDR1 SGHDT and CDR2 YYEEEE. V was trimmed by 0 bases and J by 1 base, leaving 13 bases between them. The CDR3 is 16 amino acids. CDR3 sequence (DNA): TGTGCCAGCAGCTTGGGGCCGCGGGCGGGGAACACTGAAGCTTTCTTT. This codes for CASSLGPRAGNTEAFF.

This sequence joins TRBV5-1 and TRBJ2-7; 11 bases are shared with TRBD1. Germline values: CDR1 SGHRS, CDR2 YFSETQ. The CDR3 totals 17 residues. V was clipped by 1 base and J by 7 bases; unmatched bases: 13. CDR3 in amino acids: CASSLPGTGGTLGEQYF. The CDR3 nucleotides are TGCGCCAGCAGCTTGCCTGGGACAGGGGGAACCCTAGGGGAGCAGTACTTC.

This clone was seen just once. The chain employs TRBV14 and TRBJ2-7; no clear D gene. CDR1 is SGHDN and CDR2 is FVKESK in the germline V gene. This CDR3 spans 13 amino acids. The germline V and J ends were trimmed by 3 bases and 1 base, with 7 bases remaining between them. CDR3 region: CASSQKGSYEQYF. The DNA of the CDR3 is TGTGCCAGCAGCCAGAAGGGATCCTACGAGCAGTACTTC.

This chain joins TRBV5-5 and TRBJ1-5, with D hard to call. Germline CDR1 and CDR2: SGHKS and YYEKEE (reference sequence). Trimming removed 0 bases from V and 2 bases from J, with 9 bases in between. The CDR3 runs 15 residues. CDR3 nucleotide sequence: TGTGCCAGCAGCTTGGTGGTTTCTGGCAATCAGCCCCAGCATTTT. This gives the protein CASSLVVSGNQPQHF.

A word on this clone: The sample carries other DNA sequences with the same CDR3. This chain uses TRBV6-5 with TRBJ2-7; possibly TRBD1 or TRBD2 for D (5 bases each). The CDR3 is 13 amino acids. V was cut by 5 bases and J by 2 bases, with 10 bases left in between. The germline gives CDR1 MNHEY, CDR2 SVGAGI. CDR3 residues: CASSRDGTYEQYF. Written as DNA, the CDR3 is TGTGCCAGCAGTCGGGACGGAACCTACGAGCAGTACTTC.

Concerning this clone itself: Other DNA sequences of this sample code for an identical CDR3. V is TRBV19 and J is TRBJ1-5, with D possibly matching TRBD1 (5 bases). Germline CDR1 LNHDA, CDR2 SQIVND (reference sequence). V was shortened by 4 bases and J by 0 bases, with 10 bases between the two germline ends. The CDR3 has 15 residues. CDR3: CASSRGRDSNQPQHF. Written as DNA, the CDR3 is TGTGCCAGTAGTAGGGGCCGTGATAGCAATCAGCCCCAGCATTTT. The variable domain in full, with the rest retrieved from reference TRBV19 and TRBJ1-5, is DGGITQSPKYLFRKEGQNVTLSCEQNLNHDAMYWYRQDPGQGLRLIYYSQIVNDFQKGDIAEGYSVSREKKESFPLTVTSAQKNPTAFYLCASSRGRDSNQPQHFGDGTRLSIL.

V is TRBV28 and J is TRBJ2-7, with 8 bases aligning to TRBD2. Germline values: CDR1 MDHEN, CDR2 SYDVKM. The CDR3 runs to 17 residues. V was pared by 5 bases and J by 4 bases, with 16 bases of the junction left unmatched. The CDR3 region has the DNA TGTGCCAGCAGTCCCTCATTGGGGAGCGGGAGTGAGTACGAGCAGTACTTC. Its translation is CASSPSLGSGSEYEQYF.

The chain links TRBV11-2 to TRBJ2-3; no clear D gene. Trimming pared 1 base from V and 1 base from J, leaving 12 bases between. Germline lookup yields CDR1 SGHAT and CDR2 FQNNGV. CDR3 size: 16 residues. The CDR3 reads CASSLGDLLGTDTQYF. The CDR3, as DNA: TGTGCCAGCAGCTTAGGCGACTTGCTCGGCACAGATACGCAGTATTTT.

V and J are TRBV19 and TRBJ2-2, with TRBD2 identical over 12 bases. The CDR3 covers 15 residues. Trimming at V came to 7 bases and at J to 6 bases, leaving 6 bases not matched to a gene. Germline lookup yields CDR1 LNHDA and CDR2 SQIVND (reference sequence). The CDR3 DNA reads TGTGCCAGTAAAATCTGGACTAGCGGGGCCGGGGAGCTGTTTTTT. Amino acids: CASKIWTSGAGELFF. Drawing the rest from reference TRBV19 and TRBJ2-2, the complete variable domain is DGGITQSPKYLFRKEGQNVTLSCEQNLNHDAMYWYRQDPGQGLRLIYYSQIVNDFQKGDIAEGYSVSREKKESFPLTVTSAQKNPTAFYLCASKIWTSGAGELFFGEGSRLTVL.

The V and J genes are TRBV29-1 and TRBJ1-1; no clear D gene. V was trimmed by 4 bases and J by 5 bases, leaving 17 bases between them. There are 14 residues in the CDR3. Germline CDR1 is SQVTM and CDR2 is ANQGSEA. The CDR3 nucleotides read TGCAGCGTTGGTCGGAGCCCGGGGAGGACTGAAGCTTTCTTT. Its translation is CSVGRSPGRTEAFF.

CDR3 DNA sequence: TGCGCCAGCAGCCCACGGGACAGGGGCACAGATACGCAGTATTTT. Translation: CASSPRDRGTDTQYF. The chain combines TRBV5-1 with TRBJ2-3, with TRBD1 matching over 9 bases. V was pared by 4 bases and J by 1 base, with 4 bases of the junction left unmatched. Per the germline V gene, CDR1 is SGHRS and CDR2 is YFSETQ. The CDR3 has 15 residues. Combining the CDR3 with reference TRBV5-1 and TRBJ2-3 gives the whole variable domain KAGVTQTPRYLIKTRGQQVTLSCSPISGHRSVSWYQQTPGQGLQFLFEYFSETQRNKGNFPGRFSGRQFSNSRSEMNVSTLELGDSALYLCASSPRDRGTDTQYFGPGTRLTVL.